These 3 T cell receptor beta chains were sequenced from one sample in a study of blood T cell repertoires in COVID-19 (dated by TCRdb to about 2020). Receptor amplification or capture employed the immunoSEQ multiplex PCR assay. Here the immuneACCESS table is served through TCRdb, limited to in-frame sequences with V and J called. Missing clones are a known gap in these copies; in checked studies unresolved V genes cover under half, and the rest lacks a known reason. This sample gives more than 150,000 clones in total; approximately 80% of them show up just once. Around 15% of the sample is in the top ten clones. Input material: PBMCs or T cells enriched from blood (not recorded which). Receptor source: a man between 60 and 75 years old who had been exposed to COVID-19.

The rearrangement links TRBV19 to TRBJ2-1; 8 bases line up with TRBD1. The CDR3 is 17 residues long. After removal of 2 bases from V and 3 bases from J, the junction contained 9 bases not matched to a gene. The V gene's germline CDR1 is LNHDA and CDR2 SQIVND (reference sequence). The DNA of the CDR3 is TGTGCCAGTAGTATAACGGTTACAGGACAGGGCTACAATGAGCAGTTCTTC. It codes for CASSITVTGQGYNEQFF.

The chain uses TRBV19 and TRBJ1-5; TRBD1 aligns across 8 bases. Germline values: CDR1 LNHDA, CDR2 SQIVND (reference sequence). J lost 3 bases, V lost 5 bases, and 6 bases had no gene match. CDR3 length equals 15 residues. CDR3 region: CASSQGQAINQPQHF. CDR3 DNA: TGTGCCAGTAGTCAGGGACAGGCTATCAATCAGCCCCAGCATTTT. Using reference TRBV19 and TRBJ1-5 for the parts outside the CDR3, the full variable domain is DGGITQSPKYLFRKEGQNVTLSCEQNLNHDAMYWYRQDPGQGLRLIYYSQIVNDFQKGDIAEGYSVSREKKESFPLTVTSAQKNPTAFYLCASSQGQAINQPQHFGDGTRLSIL.

The chain links TRBV5-6 to TRBJ2-1, with 10 nucleotides matching TRBD2. Germline V gene data show CDR1 as SGHDT and CDR2 as YYEEEE. The V and J ends lost 4 bases and 3 bases, in that order; junction bases with no gene match: 7. This CDR3 contains 16 residues. Written as DNA, the CDR3 is TGTGCCAGCAGCATGGCGACTAGCGGGTACTACAATGAGCAGTTCTTC. Translation: CASSMATSGYYNEQFF.